This T cell receptor beta chain was profiled in a study of blood T cell repertoires in COVID-19. Looking at the study overall: T cells, B-cell-depleted T cells, or PBMCs provided the cDNA or gDNA that served as material.

Assay used: immunoSEQ multiplex PCR; TCRdb lists only in-frame clones, some missing. The sample holds 250,000 or so clones, over 75% seen once. Among Cohort 3 donors, those recovered had two negative PCRs, clearance, or symptom resolution. Material for sequencing was PBMCs or T cells enriched from blood (not recorded which). The sequence came from a man in his forties who had recovered from COVID-19.

The CDR3, as DNA: TGCGCCAGCAGCCAAACTAGCGGGAGGGACACCGGGGAGCTGTTTTTT. It is translated as CASSQTSGRDTGELFF. This chain links TRBV4-1 with TRBJ2-2, with 13 bases identical to TRBD2. This CDR3 contains 16 residues. In germline, CDR1 is MGHRA, CDR2 YSYEKL. Trimming cost V 2 bases and J 3 bases; bases outside gene matches: 0.